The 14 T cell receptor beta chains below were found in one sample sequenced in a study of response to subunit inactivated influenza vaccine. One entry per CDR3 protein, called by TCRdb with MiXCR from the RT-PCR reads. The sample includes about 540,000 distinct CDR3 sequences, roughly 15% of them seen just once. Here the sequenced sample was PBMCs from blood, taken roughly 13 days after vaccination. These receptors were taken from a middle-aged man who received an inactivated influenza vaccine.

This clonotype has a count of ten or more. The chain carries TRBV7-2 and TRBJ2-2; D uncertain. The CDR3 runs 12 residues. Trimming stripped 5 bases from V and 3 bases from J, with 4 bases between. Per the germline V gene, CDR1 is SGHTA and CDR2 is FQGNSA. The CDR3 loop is CASSTYTGELFF. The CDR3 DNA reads TGTGCCAGCAGCACGTACACCGGGGAGCTGTTTTTT. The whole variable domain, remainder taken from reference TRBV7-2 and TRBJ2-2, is GAGVSQSPSNKVTEKGKDVELRCDPISGHTALYWYRQSLGQGLEFLIYFQGNSAPDKSGLPSDRFSAERTGGSVSTLTIQRTQQEDSAVYLCASSTYTGELFFGEGSRLTVL.

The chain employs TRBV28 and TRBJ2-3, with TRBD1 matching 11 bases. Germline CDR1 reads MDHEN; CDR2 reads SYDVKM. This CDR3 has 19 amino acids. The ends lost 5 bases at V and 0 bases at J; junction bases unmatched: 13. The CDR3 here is CASSVPGGQGEFSTDTQYF. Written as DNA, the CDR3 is TGTGCCAGCAGTGTCCCGGGGGGACAGGGGGAGTTTAGCACAGATACGCAGTATTTT.

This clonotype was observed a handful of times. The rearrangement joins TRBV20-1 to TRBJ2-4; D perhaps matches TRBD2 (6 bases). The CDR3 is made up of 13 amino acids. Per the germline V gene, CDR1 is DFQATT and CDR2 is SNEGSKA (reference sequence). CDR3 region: CGGRIRAKNIQYF. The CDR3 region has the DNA TGCGGAGGGAGGATCCGAGCCAAAAACATTCAGTACTTC.

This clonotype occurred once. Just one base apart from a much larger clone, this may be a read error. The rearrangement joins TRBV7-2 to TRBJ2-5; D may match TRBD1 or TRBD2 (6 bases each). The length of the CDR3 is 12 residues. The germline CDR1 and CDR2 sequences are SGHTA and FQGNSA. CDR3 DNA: TGTGCCAGCGGCTTGTCAGGGGAGGCCCAGTACTTC. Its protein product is CASGLSGEAQYF.

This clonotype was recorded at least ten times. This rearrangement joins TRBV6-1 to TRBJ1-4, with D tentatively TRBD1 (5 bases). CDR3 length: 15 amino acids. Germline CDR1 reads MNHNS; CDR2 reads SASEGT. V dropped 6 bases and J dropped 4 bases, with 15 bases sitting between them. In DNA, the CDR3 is TGTGCCAGCAGACCTCTTGACAGCTATAATGAAAAACTGTTTTTT. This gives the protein CASRPLDSYNEKLFF.

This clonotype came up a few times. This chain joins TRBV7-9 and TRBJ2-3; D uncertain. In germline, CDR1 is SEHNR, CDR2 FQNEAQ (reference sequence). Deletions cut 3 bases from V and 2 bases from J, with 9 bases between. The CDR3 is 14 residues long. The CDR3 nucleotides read TGTGCCAGCAGCTTTGCTACCAACACAGATACGCAGTATTTT. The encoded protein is CASSFATNTDTQYF.

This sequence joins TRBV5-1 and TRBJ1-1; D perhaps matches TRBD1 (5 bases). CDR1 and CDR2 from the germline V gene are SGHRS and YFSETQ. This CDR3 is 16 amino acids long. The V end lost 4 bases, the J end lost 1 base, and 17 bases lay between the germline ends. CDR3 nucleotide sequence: TGCGCCAGCAGCACTAGACAGTCCCCGAGGAACACTGAAGCTTTCTTT. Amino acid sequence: CASSTRQSPRNTEAFF.

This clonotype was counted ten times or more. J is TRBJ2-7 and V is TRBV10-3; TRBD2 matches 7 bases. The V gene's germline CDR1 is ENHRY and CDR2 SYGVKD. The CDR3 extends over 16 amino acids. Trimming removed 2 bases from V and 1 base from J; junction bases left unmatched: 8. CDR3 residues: CAISEPGASGSYEQYF. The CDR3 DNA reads TGTGCCATCAGTGAGCCCGGAGCTAGCGGTTCCTACGAGCAGTACTTC.

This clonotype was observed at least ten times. The CDR3 region is CASSPLRAPSHNEQFF. In DNA, the CDR3 is TGTGCCAGTAGCCCTTTACGTGCCCCGTCCCACAATGAGCAGTTCTTC. The chain couples TRBV19 to TRBJ2-1; no reliable D call. Germline V lookup: CDR1 LNHDA, CDR2 SQIVND (reference sequence). The V end lost 6 bases, the J end lost 5 bases, and 20 bases lay between the germline ends. This CDR3 is 16 amino acids long.

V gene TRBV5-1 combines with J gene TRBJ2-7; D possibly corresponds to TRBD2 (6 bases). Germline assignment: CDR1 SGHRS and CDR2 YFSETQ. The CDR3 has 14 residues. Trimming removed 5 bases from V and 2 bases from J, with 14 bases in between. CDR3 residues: CASRLQPGAYEQYF. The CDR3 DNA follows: TGCGCCAGCAGACTCCAACCGGGAGCCTACGAGCAGTACTTC. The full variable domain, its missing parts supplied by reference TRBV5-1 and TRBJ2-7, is KAGVTQTPRYLIKTRGQQVTLSCSPISGHRSVSWYQQTPGQGLQFLFEYFSETQRNKGNFPGRFSGRQFSNSRSEMNVSTLELGDSALYLCASRLQPGAYEQYFGPGTRLTVT.

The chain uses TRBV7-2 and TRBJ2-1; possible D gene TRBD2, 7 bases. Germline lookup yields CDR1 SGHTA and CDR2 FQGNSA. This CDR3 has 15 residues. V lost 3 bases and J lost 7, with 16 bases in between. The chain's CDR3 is CASSFKGGASNEQFF. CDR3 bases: TGTGCCAGCAGCTTTAAGGGGGGGGCGTCTAATGAGCAGTTCTTC.

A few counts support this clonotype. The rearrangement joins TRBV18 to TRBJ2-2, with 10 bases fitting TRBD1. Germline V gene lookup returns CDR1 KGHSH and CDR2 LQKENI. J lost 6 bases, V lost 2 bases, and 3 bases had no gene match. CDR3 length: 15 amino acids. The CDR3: CASSPGTGVPGELFF. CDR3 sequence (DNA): TGTGCCAGCTCACCAGGGACAGGGGTGCCCGGGGAGCTGTTTTTT.

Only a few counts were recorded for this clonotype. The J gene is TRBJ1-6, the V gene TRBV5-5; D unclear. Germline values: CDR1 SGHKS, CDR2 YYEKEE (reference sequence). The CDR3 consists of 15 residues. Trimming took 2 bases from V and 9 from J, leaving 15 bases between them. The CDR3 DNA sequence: TGTGCCAGCAGCTTCGGGTTGGAGAAAGCTTCACCCCTCCACTTT. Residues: CASSFGLEKASPLHF. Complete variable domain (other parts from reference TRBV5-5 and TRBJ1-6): DAGVTQSPTHLIKTRGQQVTLRCSPISGHKSVSWYQQVLGQGPQFIFQYYEKEERGRGNFPDRFSARQFPNYSSELNVNALLLGDSALYLCASSFGLEKASPLHFGNGTRLTVT.

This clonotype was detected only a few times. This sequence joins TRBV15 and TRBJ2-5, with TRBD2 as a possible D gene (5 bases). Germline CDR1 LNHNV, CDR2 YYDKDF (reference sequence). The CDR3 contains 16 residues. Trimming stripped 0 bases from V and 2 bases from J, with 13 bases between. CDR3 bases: TGTGCCACCAGCAGAGATCTAGAGGACTCACAAGAGACCCAGTACTTC. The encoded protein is CATSRDLEDSQETQYF.